The sequence of this T cell receptor beta chain was determined in a study of CD8 T cells in Susac syndrome. General study findings and limits: An acknowledgment was made by the study that its TCR sequencing and HLA analysis involved relatively few individuals.

Worth noting for this clonotype: Antigen: not known.

TEMRA cells were FACS-enriched, while CD8+ and CD4+ T cells were negatively isolated. Per germline, CDR1 SGHAT and CDR2 FQNNGV. CDR3 size: 13 residues. V lost 4 bases to trimming and J lost 2 bases, with 9 bases between them. The RNA input was about 0.5 to 1 ug, and it was reverse transcribed with random hexamers. By means of immunoSEQ multiplex PCR, TCR beta CDR3 spanning 54 Vbeta and 13 Jbeta underwent amplification. TCRdb reprocessed the immunoSEQ multiplex PCR reads with MiXCR, giving one entry per CDR3 protein. The top ten hold 0.095% to 0.12% of the sample, which has about 200,000 distinct CDR3 sequences, 85% to 95% seen once.

J is TRBJ2-7 and V is TRBV11-2; no clear D gene. Material for sequencing was CD4+ T cells from PBMCs. This receptor was taken from a human donor in good health. The CDR3 DNA follows: TGTGCCAGCAGCTCGGCCGGGCCCTACGAGCAGTACTTC. As protein: CASSSAGPYEQYF. Full variable domain (outside the CDR3, taken from reference TRBV11-2 and TRBJ2-7): EAGVAQSPRYKIIEKRQSVAFWCNPISGHATLYWYQQILGQGPKLLIQFQNNGVVDDSQLPKDRFSAERLKGVDSTLKIQPAKLEDSAVYLCASSSAGPYEQYFGPGTRLTVT.